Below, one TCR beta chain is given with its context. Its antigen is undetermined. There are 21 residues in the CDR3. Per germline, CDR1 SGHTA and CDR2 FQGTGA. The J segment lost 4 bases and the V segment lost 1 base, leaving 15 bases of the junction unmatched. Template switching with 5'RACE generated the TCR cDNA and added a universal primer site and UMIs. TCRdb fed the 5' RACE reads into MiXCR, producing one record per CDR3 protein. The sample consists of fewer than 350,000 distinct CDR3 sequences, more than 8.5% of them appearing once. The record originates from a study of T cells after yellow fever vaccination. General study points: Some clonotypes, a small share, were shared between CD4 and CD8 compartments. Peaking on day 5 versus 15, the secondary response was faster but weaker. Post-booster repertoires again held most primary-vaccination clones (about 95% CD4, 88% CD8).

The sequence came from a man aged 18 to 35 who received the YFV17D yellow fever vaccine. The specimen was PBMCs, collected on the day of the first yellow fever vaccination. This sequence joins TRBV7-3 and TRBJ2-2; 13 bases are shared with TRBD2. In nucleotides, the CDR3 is TGTGCCAGCAGCTTAAGGCCCAGGACTAGCGGGGGCCCCAAGGCCACCGGGGAGCTGTTTTTT. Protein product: CASSLRPRTSGGPKATGELFF.